The 18 T cell receptor beta chains presented below share a single source sample, sequenced in a study of blood T cell repertoires in COVID-19. Data came from immunoSEQ multiplex PCR; TCRdb stores just in-frame clones and leaves some out. The sample yields around 77,000 clones, 70% to 90% seen once. Sequencing was done on a sample of peripheral blood. All receptors come from a man in his 70s with active or convalescent COVID-19.

The CDR3: CASSPLTGRLGYTF. The CDR3 nucleotides read TGTGCCAGCAGCCCGCTGACAGGAAGGTTAGGCTACACCTTC. The rearrangement links TRBV3-1 (or the pseudogene TRBV3-2) to TRBJ1-2; TRBD1 is a possible D gene (6 bases). The CDR3 has 14 amino acids. The V gene lost 4 bases and the J gene lost 8 bases, with 17 bases spanning the gap. Germline lookup yields CDR1 LGHDT and CDR2 YNNKEL (reference sequence).

The chain couples TRBV3-1 (or the pseudogene TRBV3-2) to TRBJ2-5; D is undetermined. The CDR3 runs 14 residues. The germline V and J ends were trimmed by 0 bases and 5 bases, with 10 bases remaining between them. Germline V gene lookup returns CDR1 LGHDT and CDR2 YNNKEL (reference sequence). DNA for the CDR3: TGTGCCAGCAGCCAAGATCTGGCAATGGAGACCCAGTACTTC. Translating it yields CASSQDLAMETQYF.

For the CDR3, the DNA is TGTGCCAGCAGCCCAATACGCGGGAGAGGTGTTTACGAGCAGTACTTC. It codes for CASSPIRGRGVYEQYF. This chain uses TRBV11-2 with TRBJ2-7; 7 bases map to TRBD2. This CDR3 comprises 16 residues. Looked up from germline, CDR1 is SGHAT and CDR2 is FQNNGV. Losses at the gene ends were 5 bases for V and 4 bases for J; bases not matched to a gene: 14.

The chain is built from TRBV7-9 and TRBJ2-6; 9 bases are a match to TRBD1. The CDR3 is made up of 18 amino acids. V was pared by 10 bases and J by 0 bases, with 13 bases of the junction left unmatched. Germline loops: CDR1 SEHNR, CDR2 FQNEAQ (reference sequence). DNA for the CDR3: TGTGCCACCGCGCGCGGACAGGGGCTCTTCTCTGGGGCCAACGTCCTGACTTTC. This encodes CATARGQGLFSGANVLTF.

V usage is TRBV27 and J usage is TRBJ2-7; the match to TRBD2 covers 9 bases. This CDR3 is 15 amino acids long. Germline V gene sequence: CDR1 MNHEY, CDR2 SMNVEV (reference sequence). Trimming cost V 2 bases and J 2 bases; bases outside gene matches: 4. The CDR3 sequence: CASSLRGRATYEQYF. The CDR3 region has the DNA TGTGCCAGCAGTTTACGCGGGAGGGCCACCTACGAGCAGTACTTC.

This chain uses TRBV3-1 (or the pseudogene TRBV3-2) with TRBJ2-2, with 9 bases that match TRBD2. CDR3 size: 15 residues. J was trimmed by 6 bases and V by 4 bases; bases with no gene match: 6. CDR1 and CDR2 from the germline V gene are LGHDT and YNNKEL (reference sequence). Here the CDR3 reads CASSPQGLASGELFF. Written as DNA, the CDR3 is TGTGCCAGCAGCCCTCAGGGACTAGCATCCGGGGAGCTGTTTTTT.

This clone qualifies as medium-sized. This chain uses TRBV29-1 with TRBJ2-2; 9 bases are shared with TRBD2. The ends lost 5 bases at V and 6 bases at J; junction bases unmatched: 7. The CDR3 extends over 14 amino acids. Per germline, CDR1 SQVTM and CDR2 ANQGSEA. This chain's CDR3 is CSVPIAGVAGELFF. CDR3 sequence (DNA): TGCAGCGTTCCAATAGCGGGAGTCGCCGGGGAGCTGTTTTTT.

The chain links TRBV6-5 to TRBJ2-2; D perhaps matches TRBD2 (6 bases). The CDR3 has 14 residues. Trimming removed 8 bases at V and 9 bases at J, with 19 bases between. Germline CDR1 reads MNHEY; CDR2 reads SVGAGI. The chain's CDR3 is CASRVGGAQRELFF. CDR3 nucleotide sequence: TGTGCCAGCCGGGTGGGGGGAGCCCAAAGGGAGCTGTTTTTT.

The CDR3 region is CASKGASGSAVGQFF. CDR3 DNA: TGTGCCAGTAAGGGGGCTAGCGGGAGCGCCGTCGGTCAGTTCTTC. The chain is built from TRBV2 and TRBJ2-1; 10 nucleotides align to TRBD2. Germline V gives CDR1 SNHLY, CDR2 FYNNEI. The ends lost 9 bases at V and 13 bases at J; junction bases unmatched: 18. The CDR3 is 15 residues long.

The chain is built from TRBV2 and TRBJ2-2; 9 nucleotides agree with TRBD2. Germline V lookup: CDR1 SNHLY, CDR2 FYNNEI. The CDR3 consists of 15 residues. The V segment lost 7 bases and the J segment 1 base; nucleotides outside the gene matches: 4. The CDR3 DNA is TGTGCCAGCACTGTGACTAGCGGGAACACCGGGGAGCTGTTTTTT. Amino acids: CASTVTSGNTGELFF.

This chain uses TRBV14 with TRBJ2-5; a possible D gene is TRBD2 (5 bases). Looked up from germline, CDR1 is SGHDN and CDR2 is FVKESK. CDR3 size: 15 residues. V was shortened by 2 bases and J by 0 bases, with 10 bases between the two germline ends. For the CDR3, the DNA is TGTGCCAGCAGCCAACCTCGGGGTTACCAAGAGACCCAGTACTTC. Amino acid sequence: CASSQPRGYQETQYF.

The rearrangement uses TRBV28 and TRBJ1-5, with a tentative D call TRBD1 (5 bases). CDR3 length: 13 amino acids. Germline CDR1 reads MDHEN; CDR2 reads SYDVKM. V was shortened by 11 bases and J by 9 bases, with 20 bases between the two germline ends. This CDR3 reads CAGGGDRKGPQHF. The CDR3 DNA reads as TGTGCCGGCGGAGGGGACCGCAAAGGGCCCCAGCATTTT.

This chain joins TRBV5-1 and TRBJ2-7; 11 bases align to TRBD1. Germline V gene lookup returns CDR1 SGHRS and CDR2 YFSETQ. The CDR3 totals 15 residues. J gave up 3 bases and V 0 bases, and 2 bases lay outside the gene matches. CDR3 sequence: CASSLGGTGGYEQYF. The DNA of the CDR3 is TGCGCCAGCAGCTTGGGCGGGACAGGGGGCTACGAGCAGTACTTC.

The chain joins TRBV2 to TRBJ1-2; 9 nucleotides align to TRBD1. Germline V CDR1 and CDR2: SNHLY, FYNNEI. V shed 5 bases and J 4 bases; nucleotides not matched to a gene: 5. The CDR3 runs 14 residues. The CDR3 bases are TGTGCCAGCAGTACAACAGGGGGCGTCTATGGCTACACCTTC. Its protein product is CASSTTGGVYGYTF.

The gene calls are TRBV7-9 and TRBJ2-1, with a weak D call TRBD2 (5 bases). CDR1 SEHNR and CDR2 FQNEAQ come from the germline V gene (reference sequence). V gave up 5 bases and J gave up 6 bases, with 14 bases separating them. The CDR3 has 14 amino acids. For the CDR3, the DNA is TGTGCCAGCAGCCCCACTAGTAATTCCAATGAGCAGTTCTTC. It encodes CASSPTSNSNEQFF.

The chain combines TRBV28 with TRBJ1-5, with D possibly matching TRBD1 (5 bases). V gave up 2 bases and J gave up 6 bases, with 14 bases separating them. The germline CDR1 and CDR2 sequences are MDHEN and SYDVKM. The CDR3 length is 15 residues. CDR3 loop: CASSLHSLRGQPQHF. CDR3 DNA sequence: TGTGCCAGCAGTTTACACAGTTTAAGGGGTCAGCCCCAGCATTTT.

The gene calls are TRBV28 and TRBJ1-5; D gene ambiguous. This CDR3 comprises 14 residues. Between the trimmed V and J ends, which lost 3 bases and 6 bases, there was a span of 12 bases. Germline CDR1 reads MDHEN; CDR2 reads SYDVKM. CDR3 sequence: CASSFYVGSQPQHF. DNA for the CDR3: TGTGCCAGCAGTTTCTATGTGGGCAGTCAGCCCCAGCATTTT.

V gene TRBV11-2 combines with J gene TRBJ2-2; the match to TRBD2 covers 13 bases. The CDR3 is 16 amino acids. J was trimmed by 8 bases and V by 5 bases; bases with no gene match: 8. Germline CDR1 is SGHAT and CDR2 is FQNNGV. The CDR3 region has the DNA TGTGCCAGCAGCCGGGGGACTAGCGGGAATTCTGGGGAGCTGTTTTTT. The encoded protein is CASSRGTSGNSGELFF.